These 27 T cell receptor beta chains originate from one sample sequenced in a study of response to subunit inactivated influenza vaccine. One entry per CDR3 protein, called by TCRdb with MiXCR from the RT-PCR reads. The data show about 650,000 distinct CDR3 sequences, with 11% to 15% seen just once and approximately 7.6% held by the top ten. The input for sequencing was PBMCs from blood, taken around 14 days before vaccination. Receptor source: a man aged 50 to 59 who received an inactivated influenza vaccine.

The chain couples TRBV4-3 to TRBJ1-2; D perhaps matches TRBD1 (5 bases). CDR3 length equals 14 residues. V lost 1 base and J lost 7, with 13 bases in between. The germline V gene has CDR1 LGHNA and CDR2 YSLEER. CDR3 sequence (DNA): TGCGCCAGCAGCCAAGTTCTAGGGGCAAGTGGCTACACCTTC. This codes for CASSQVLGASGYTF.

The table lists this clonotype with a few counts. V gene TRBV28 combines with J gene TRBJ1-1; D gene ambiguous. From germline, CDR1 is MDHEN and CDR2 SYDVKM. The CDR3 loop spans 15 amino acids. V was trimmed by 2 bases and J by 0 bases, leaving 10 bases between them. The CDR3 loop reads CASSLIRELNTEAFF. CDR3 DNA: TGTGCCAGCAGTTTAATTCGGGAGTTGAACACTGAAGCTTTCTTT.

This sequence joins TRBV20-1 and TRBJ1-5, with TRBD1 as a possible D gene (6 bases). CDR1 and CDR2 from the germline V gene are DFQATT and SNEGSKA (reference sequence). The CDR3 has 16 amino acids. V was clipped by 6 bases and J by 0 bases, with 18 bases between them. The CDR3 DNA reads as TGCAGTGCCCGAACTGGACAGACTAATAGCAATCAGCCCCAGCATTTT. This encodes CSARTGQTNSNQPQHF.

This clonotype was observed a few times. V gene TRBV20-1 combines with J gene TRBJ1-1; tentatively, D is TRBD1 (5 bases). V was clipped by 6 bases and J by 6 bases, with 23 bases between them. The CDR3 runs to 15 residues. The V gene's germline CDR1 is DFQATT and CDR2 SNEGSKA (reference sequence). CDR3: CSALGGPRLLAEAFF. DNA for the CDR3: TGCAGTGCCCTTGGGGGACCCCGCCTTTTGGCTGAAGCTTTCTTT.

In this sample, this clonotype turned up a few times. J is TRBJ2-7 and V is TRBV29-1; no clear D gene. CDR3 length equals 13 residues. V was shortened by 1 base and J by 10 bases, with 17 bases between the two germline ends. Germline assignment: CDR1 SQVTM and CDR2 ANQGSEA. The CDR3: CSVEASSKRQQYF. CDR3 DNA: TGCAGCGTTGAAGCATCGAGTAAAAGGCAACAGTACTTC.

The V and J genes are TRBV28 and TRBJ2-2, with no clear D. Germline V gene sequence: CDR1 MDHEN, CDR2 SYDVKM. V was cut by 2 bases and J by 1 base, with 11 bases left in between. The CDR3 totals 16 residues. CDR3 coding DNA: TGTGCCAGCAGTTTAAGGAGTAAGGGGAACACCGGGGAGCTGTTTTTT. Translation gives CASSLRSKGNTGELFF. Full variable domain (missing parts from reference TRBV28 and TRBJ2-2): DVKVTQSSRYLVKRTGEKVFLECVQDMDHENMFWYRQDPGLGLRLIYFSYDVKMKEKGDIPEGYSVSREKKERFSLILESASTNQTSMYLCASSLRSKGNTGELFFGEGSRLTVL.

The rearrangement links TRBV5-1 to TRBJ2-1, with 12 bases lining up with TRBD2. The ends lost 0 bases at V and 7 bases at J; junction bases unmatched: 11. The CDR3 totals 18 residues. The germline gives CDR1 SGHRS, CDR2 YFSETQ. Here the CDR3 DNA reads TGCGCCAGCAGCTTGGCCACGCTTCTAGCGGGGGGGTTGAATGAGCAGTTCTTC. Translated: CASSLATLLAGGLNEQFF.

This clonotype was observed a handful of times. CDR3 DNA: TGTGCCAGCAGCAAAATTGACGGGGGGACTGAAGCTTTCTTT. This codes for CASSKIDGGTEAFF. The chain recombines TRBV12-3 or TRBV12-4 with TRBJ1-1; tentative D call: TRBD1 (5 bases). This CDR3 has 14 residues. The V and J ends lost 6 bases and 5 bases respectively, with 16 bases between them.

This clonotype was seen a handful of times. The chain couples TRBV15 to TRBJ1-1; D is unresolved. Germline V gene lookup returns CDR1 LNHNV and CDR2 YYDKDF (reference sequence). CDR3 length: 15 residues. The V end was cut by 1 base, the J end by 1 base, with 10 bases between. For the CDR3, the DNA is TGTGCCACCAGCAGAGGAGCAGGCACGAACACTGAAGCTTTCTTT. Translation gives CATSRGAGTNTEAFF.

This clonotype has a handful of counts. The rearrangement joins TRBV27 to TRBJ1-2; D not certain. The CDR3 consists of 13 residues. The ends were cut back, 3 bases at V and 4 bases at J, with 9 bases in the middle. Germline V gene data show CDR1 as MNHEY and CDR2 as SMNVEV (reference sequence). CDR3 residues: CASSFSHLYGYTF. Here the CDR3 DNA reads TGTGCCAGCAGTTTCTCCCACCTCTATGGCTACACCTTC.

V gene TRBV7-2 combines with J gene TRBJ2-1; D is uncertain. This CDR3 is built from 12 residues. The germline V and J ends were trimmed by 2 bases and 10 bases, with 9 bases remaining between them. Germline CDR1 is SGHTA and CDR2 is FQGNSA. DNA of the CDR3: TGTGCCAGCAGCTTACTCGTCGGAGAGCAGTTCTTC. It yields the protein CASSLLVGEQFF.

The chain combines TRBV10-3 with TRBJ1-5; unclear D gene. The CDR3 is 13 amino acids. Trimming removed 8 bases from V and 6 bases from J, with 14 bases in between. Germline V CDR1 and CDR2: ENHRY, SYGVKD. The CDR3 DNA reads TGTGCCATCTCCGACGGGCCCCGTCAGCCCCAGCATTTT. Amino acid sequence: CAISDGPRQPQHF.

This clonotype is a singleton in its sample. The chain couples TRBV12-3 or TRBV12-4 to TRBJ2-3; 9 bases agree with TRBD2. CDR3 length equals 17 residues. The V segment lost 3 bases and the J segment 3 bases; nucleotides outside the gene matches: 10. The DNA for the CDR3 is TGTGCCAGCAGTTTTTTGGTAGGGACTAGCAGGACAGATACGCAGTATTTT. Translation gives CASSFLVGTSRTDTQYF.

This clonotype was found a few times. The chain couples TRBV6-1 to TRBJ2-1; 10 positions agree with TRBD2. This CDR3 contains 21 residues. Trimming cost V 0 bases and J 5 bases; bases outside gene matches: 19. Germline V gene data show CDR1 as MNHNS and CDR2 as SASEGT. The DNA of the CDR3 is TGTGCCAGCAGTGAAGCGGGTTGGCTAGCGGGGGCCCCAGCTTGGAACAATGAGCAGTTCTTC. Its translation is CASSEAGWLAGAPAWNNEQFF.

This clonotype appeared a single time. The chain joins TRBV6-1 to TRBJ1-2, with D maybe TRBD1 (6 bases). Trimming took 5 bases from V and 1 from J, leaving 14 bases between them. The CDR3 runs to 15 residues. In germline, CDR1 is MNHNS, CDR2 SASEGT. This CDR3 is CASSPQGTGNYGYTF. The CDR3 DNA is TGTGCCAGCAGTCCTCAGGGGACCGGTAACTATGGCTACACCTTC.

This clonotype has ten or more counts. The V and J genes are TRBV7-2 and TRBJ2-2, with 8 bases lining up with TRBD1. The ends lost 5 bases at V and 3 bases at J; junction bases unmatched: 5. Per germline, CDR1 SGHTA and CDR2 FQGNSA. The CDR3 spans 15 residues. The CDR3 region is CASSTRQGYTGELFF. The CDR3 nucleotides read TGTGCCAGCAGCACTCGACAGGGGTACACCGGGGAGCTGTTTTTT.

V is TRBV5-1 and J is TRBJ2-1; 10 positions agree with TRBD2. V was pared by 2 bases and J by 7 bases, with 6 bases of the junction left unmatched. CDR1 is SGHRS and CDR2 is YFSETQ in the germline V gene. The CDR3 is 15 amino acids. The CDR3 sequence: CASSFASGGWNEQFF. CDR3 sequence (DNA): TGCGCCAGCAGCTTTGCTAGCGGGGGCTGGAATGAGCAGTTCTTC.

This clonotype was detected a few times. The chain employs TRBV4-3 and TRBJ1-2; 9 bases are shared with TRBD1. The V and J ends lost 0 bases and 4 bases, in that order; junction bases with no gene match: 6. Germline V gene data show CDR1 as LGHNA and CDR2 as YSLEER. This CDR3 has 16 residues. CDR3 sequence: CASSQEVLQGAYGYTF. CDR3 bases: TGCGCCAGCAGCCAAGAGGTCCTACAGGGGGCCTATGGCTACACCTTC.

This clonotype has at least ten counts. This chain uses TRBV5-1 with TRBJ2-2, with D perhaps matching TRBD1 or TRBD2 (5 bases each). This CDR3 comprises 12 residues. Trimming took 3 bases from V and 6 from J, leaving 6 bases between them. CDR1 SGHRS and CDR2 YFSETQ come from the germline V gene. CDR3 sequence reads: CASSWDAGELFF. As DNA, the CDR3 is TGCGCCAGCAGCTGGGACGCCGGGGAGCTGTTTTTT.

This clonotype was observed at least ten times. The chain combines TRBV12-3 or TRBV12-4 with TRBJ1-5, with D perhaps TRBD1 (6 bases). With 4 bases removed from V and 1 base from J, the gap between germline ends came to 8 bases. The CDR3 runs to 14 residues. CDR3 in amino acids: CASSYGQSNQPQHF. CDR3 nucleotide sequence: TGTGCCAGCAGTTACGGACAGAGCAATCAGCCCCAGCATTTT.

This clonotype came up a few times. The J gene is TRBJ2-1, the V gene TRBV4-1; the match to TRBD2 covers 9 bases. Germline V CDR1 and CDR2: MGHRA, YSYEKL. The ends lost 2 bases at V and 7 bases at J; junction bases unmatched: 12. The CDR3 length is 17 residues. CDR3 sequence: CASSQYLKASGKNEQFF. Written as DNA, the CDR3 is TGCGCCAGCAGCCAATACCTCAAGGCTAGCGGGAAGAATGAGCAGTTCTTC.

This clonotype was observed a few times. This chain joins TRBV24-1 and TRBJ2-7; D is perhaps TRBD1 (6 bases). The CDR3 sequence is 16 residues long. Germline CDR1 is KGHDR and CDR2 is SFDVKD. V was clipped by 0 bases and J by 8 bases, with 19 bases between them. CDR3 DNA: TGTGCCACCAGTGATTTGGGAGGACAGTACGGAAGCAAGCAGTACTTC. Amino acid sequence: CATSDLGGQYGSKQYF.

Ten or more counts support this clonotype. Written as DNA, the CDR3 is TGCAGTGCTAGAGGGACAGACTTGAACACTGAAGCTTTCTTT. Protein sequence: CSARGTDLNTEAFF. The chain couples TRBV20-1 to TRBJ1-1; maybe TRBD1 (6 bases). The CDR3 has 14 residues. Germline-derived CDR1 and CDR2 are DFQATT and SNEGSKA (reference sequence). V dropped 1 base and J dropped 0 bases, with 9 bases sitting between them.

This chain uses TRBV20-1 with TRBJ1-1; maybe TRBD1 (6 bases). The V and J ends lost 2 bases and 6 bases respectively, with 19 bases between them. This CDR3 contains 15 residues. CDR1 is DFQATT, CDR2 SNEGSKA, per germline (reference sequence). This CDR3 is CSARKDSLSLPEAFF. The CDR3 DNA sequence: TGCAGTGCTAGAAAGGACAGCCTCTCCCTCCCTGAAGCTTTCTTT.

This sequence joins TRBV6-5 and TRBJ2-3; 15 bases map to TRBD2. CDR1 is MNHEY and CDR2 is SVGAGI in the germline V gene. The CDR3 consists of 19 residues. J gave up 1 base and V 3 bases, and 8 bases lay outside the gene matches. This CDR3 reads CASSYSGLAGGPGTDTQYF. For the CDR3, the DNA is TGTGCCAGCAGTTATTCCGGACTAGCGGGAGGGCCGGGCACAGATACGCAGTATTTT.

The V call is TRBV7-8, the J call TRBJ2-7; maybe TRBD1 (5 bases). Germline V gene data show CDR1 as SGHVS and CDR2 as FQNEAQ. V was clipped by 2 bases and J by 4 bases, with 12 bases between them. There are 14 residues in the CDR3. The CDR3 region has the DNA TGTGCCAGCAGCTTACCCCAGACAGTATACGAGCAGTACTTC. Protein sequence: CASSLPQTVYEQYF.

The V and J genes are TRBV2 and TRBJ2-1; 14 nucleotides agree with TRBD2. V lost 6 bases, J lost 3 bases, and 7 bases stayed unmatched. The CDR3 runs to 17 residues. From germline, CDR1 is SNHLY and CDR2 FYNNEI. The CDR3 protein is CASRDGTSGRNYNEQFF. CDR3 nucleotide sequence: TGTGCCAGCAGGGACGGGACTAGCGGGAGAAACTACAATGAGCAGTTCTTC.